The 17 T cell receptor beta chains below all came from one sample that was sequenced in a study of PD-1 blockade in classical Hodgkin lymphoma. Measured with immunoSEQ multiplex PCR; TCRdb has only the in-frame clones, and not every one. The sample holds about 97,000 clones; 80% to 85% are singletons and the top ten take 12%. All patients experienced relapse after autologous stem cell transplantation, and brentuximab vedotin exposure was variable. The starting material was peripheral blood mononuclear cells (PBMCs), obtained at baseline. Receptors originate from a human donor with classical Hodgkin lymphoma.

The rearrangement links TRBV9 to TRBJ2-3; TRBD2 matches at 15 bases. The CDR3 has 20 residues. Trimming removed 4 bases from V and 2 bases from J; junction bases left unmatched: 14. Germline CDR1 reads SGDLS; CDR2 reads YYNGEE. DNA for the CDR3: TGTGCCAGCAGCCTCCGGACTAGCGGGAGGGCCGAGGCTAACACAGATACGCAGTATTTT. It yields the protein CASSLRTSGRAEANTDTQYF.

The table lists this clone with a count of one. V gene TRBV6-5 combines with J gene TRBJ1-4; no clear D gene. There are 13 residues in the CDR3. CDR1 is MNHEY and CDR2 is SVGAGI in the germline V gene. The V and J ends lost 6 bases and 8 bases respectively, with 13 bases between them. CDR3 bases: TGTGCCAGCAGCCTCGCCGGGGTGGAAAAACTGTTTTTT. Amino acid sequence: CASSLAGVEKLFF.

The chain's CDR3 is CASSSGGGESYEQYF. For the CDR3, the DNA is TGTGCCAGCAGCTCTGGTGGGGGTGAAAGCTACGAGCAGTACTTC. The J gene is TRBJ2-7, the V gene TRBV7-9, with D perhaps matching TRBD1 or TRBD2 (5 bases each). Germline V CDR1 and CDR2: SEHNR, FQNEAQ (reference sequence). The V and J ends lost 4 bases and 3 bases respectively, with 16 bases between them. The CDR3 is 15 amino acids.

The chain recombines TRBV7-9 with TRBJ2-3; D is perhaps TRBD2 (6 bases). This CDR3 comprises 16 residues. Trimming cost V 4 bases and J 4 bases, with 18 bases left between them. The germline V gene encodes CDR1 SEHNR and CDR2 FQNEAQ (reference sequence). CDR3 loop: CASSSTSPSGADTQYF. CDR3 nucleotide sequence: TGTGCCAGCAGCTCCACTAGCCCGAGCGGCGCAGATACGCAGTATTTT.

The gene calls are TRBV6-5 and TRBJ1-3; 8 bases align to TRBD1. Trimming cost V 11 bases and J 0 bases; bases outside gene matches: 6. From germline, CDR1 is MNHEY and CDR2 SVGAGI. This CDR3 contains 14 residues. The CDR3 DNA reads TGTGCCGCCAGGGGGCCCAACTCTGGAAACACCATATATTTT. It is translated as CAARGPNSGNTIYF.

CDR3 sequence: CASSLEPTTNEKLFF. CDR3 sequence (DNA): TGTGCCAGCAGCTTAGAGCCGACAACTAATGAAAAACTGTTTTTT. The chain couples TRBV7-9 to TRBJ1-4; D gene unclear. Trimming removed 1 base from V and 0 bases from J, with 6 bases in between. Germline V lookup: CDR1 SEHNR, CDR2 FQNEAQ (reference sequence). The CDR3 consists of 15 residues.

The gene calls are TRBV7-9 and TRBJ2-5, with D possibly being TRBD1 (5 bases). Trimming left V 5 bases short and J 1 base short, with 14 bases between. The germline gives CDR1 SEHNR, CDR2 FQNEAQ (reference sequence). CDR3 length equals 15 residues. The DNA of the CDR3 is TGTGCCAGCAGCCAGGACATACCGGGCCAAGAGACCCAGTACTTC. Amino acid sequence: CASSQDIPGQETQYF. The full variable domain, completed using reference TRBV7-9 and TRBJ2-5, is DTGVSQNPRHKITKRGQNVTFRCDPISEHNRLYWYRQTLGQGPEFLTYFQNEAQLEKSRLLSDRFSAERPKGSFSTLEIQRTEQGDSAMYLCASSQDIPGQETQYFGPGTRLLVL.

The sample holds a few counts of this clone. The chain has TRBV30 and TRBJ2-2; D not certain. The CDR3 is 16 amino acids. V lost 2 bases to trimming and J lost 0 bases, with 13 bases between them. Germline V lookup: CDR1 GTSNPN, CDR2 SVGIG (reference sequence). In DNA, the CDR3 is TGTGCCTGGAGTCGAAGCAGACGAGCGAACACCGGGGAGCTGTTTTTT. Its translation: CAWSRSRRANTGELFF.

The V call is TRBV6-4, the J call TRBJ2-1; TRBD1 might be the D (6 bases). This CDR3 contains 13 residues. Trimming left V 6 bases short and J 5 bases short, with 11 bases between. The V gene's germline CDR1 is MRHNA and CDR2 SNTAGT. CDR3 DNA sequence: TGTGCCAGCAGAGGAGGACAGAACAATGAGCAGTTCTTC. Amino acids: CASRGGQNNEQFF.

This clone has only one observation. The chain joins TRBV11-3 to TRBJ2-3, with D possibly being TRBD1 (5 bases). This CDR3 is built from 13 residues. Deletions cut 5 bases from V and 1 base from J, with 7 bases between. The V gene's germline CDR1 is SGHNT and CDR2 YENEEA. The CDR3 is CASSEGGTDTQYF. CDR3 nucleotide sequence: TGTGCCAGCAGCGAAGGGGGCACAGATACGCAGTATTTT. The complete variable domain, with remaining parts taken from reference TRBV11-3 and TRBJ2-3, reads EAGVVQSPRYKIIEKKQPVAFWCNPISGHNTLYWYLQNLGQGPELLIRYENEEAVDDSQLPKDRFSAERLKGVDSTLKIQPAELGDSAVYLCASSEGGTDTQYFGPGTRLTVL.

The genes are TRBV4-1 and TRBJ1-5; D gene uncertain. This CDR3 spans 13 amino acids. Germline V gene data show CDR1 as MGHRA and CDR2 as YSYEKL. The V end lost 0 bases, the J end lost 12 bases, and 12 bases lay between the germline ends. The CDR3 protein is CASSQDWGSNQHF. The DNA of the CDR3 is TGCGCCAGCAGCCAAGATTGGGGAAGTAACCAGCATTTT.

The CDR3 spells CASSRGGSGDGELFF. The CDR3 DNA reads TGCGCCAGCAGCCGGGGAGGGAGCGGTGACGGGGAGCTGTTTTTT. The V call is TRBV5-1, the J call TRBJ2-2; TRBD2 agrees at 7 bases. The V gene end was trimmed by 4 bases and the J gene end by 7 bases; junction bases not matched to a gene: 10. This CDR3 has 15 amino acids. Per germline, CDR1 SGHRS and CDR2 YFSETQ.

The chain combines TRBV6-5 with TRBJ2-7, with D uncertain. CDR3 length equals 14 residues. The ends were cut back, 6 bases at V and 3 bases at J, with 15 bases in the middle. The germline CDR1 and CDR2 sequences are MNHEY and SVGAGI. CDR3 amino acids: CASRPPGLLYEQYF. DNA for the CDR3: TGTGCCAGCAGACCCCCCGGCCTCCTCTACGAGCAGTACTTC.

The gene calls are TRBV18 and TRBJ1-4; 10 positions match TRBD1. The CDR3 is 18 amino acids. The germline gives CDR1 KGHSH, CDR2 LQKENI. Trimming at V came to 1 base and at J to 3 bases, leaving 8 bases not matched to a gene. The DNA of the CDR3 is TGTGCCAGCTCACCACGTCTGGGACAGGGGCTTGCTAATGAAAAACTGTTTTTT. Its translation: CASSPRLGQGLANEKLFF.

V is TRBV5-6 and J is TRBJ2-5; D possibly corresponds to TRBD1 (5 bases). V lost 4 bases to trimming and J lost 4 bases, with 11 bases between them. The CDR3 runs to 13 residues. The germline gives CDR1 SGHDT, CDR2 YYEEEE. The CDR3 is CASSNPGLETQYF. DNA for the CDR3: TGTGCCAGCAGCAACCCAGGGCTAGAGACCCAGTACTTC.

The rearrangement joins TRBV7-2 to TRBJ1-4; the D is unclear. The V and J ends lost 1 base and 8 bases respectively, with 17 bases between them. CDR1 is SGHTA and CDR2 is FQGNSA in the germline V gene. The CDR3 runs to 16 residues. The CDR3 is CASSLEGRGLGEKLFF. The DNA for the CDR3 is TGTGCCAGCAGCTTAGAGGGCCGTGGCTTAGGCGAAAAACTGTTTTTT.

The rearrangement uses TRBV25-1 and TRBJ1-1; 7 bases map to TRBD1. J gave up 6 bases and V 1 base, and 5 bases lay outside the gene matches. Germline values: CDR1 MGHDK, CDR2 SYGVNS. This CDR3 spans 14 amino acids. CDR3: CASSELGTAAEAFF. DNA of the CDR3: TGTGCCAGCAGTGAATTAGGGACAGCCGCTGAAGCTTTCTTT.